A selection of T cell receptor beta chains follows, all from one sample in a study of CD8+CD57+ T cells in acquired aplastic anemia. TCRdb redid the calling of the reads with MiXCR, one entry per CDR3 protein. This table holds under 200,000 distinct CDR3 sequences, 48% found once. The sample comprised sorted CD4+, CD8+, or CD8+CD57+ T cells (not recorded which) from PBMCs. Receptors originate from a human donor with aplastic anemia. The CDR3 runs from the conserved cysteine through the conserved F or W. D genes are given only for firm matches. Only part of the rows carry a size: once, few, many, or a class if the clone is expanded.

abundance,d_gene,j_gene,v_gene,CDR3nt,CDR3aa
.,TRBD1,TRBJ2-5,TRBV2,TGTGCCAGCAGTGAAGACAGGGGACATCAGCCCCAGTACTTC,CASSEDRGHQPQYF
.,.,TRBJ1-6,TRBV2,TGTGCCAGCGGGGCAGGAGGGAATTCACCCCTCCACTTT,CASGAGGNSPLHF
.,TRBD1,TRBJ1-2,TRBV16,TGTGCCAGCAGCCTAGTGGGACAGGGGTATGGCTACACCTTC,CASSLVGQGYGYTF
.,.,TRBJ2-7,TRBV2,TGTGCCAGCTCTGGTGAGACGGGGTTTAACGAGCAGTACTTC,CASSGETGFNEQYF
many,.,TRBJ1-6,TRBV5-6,TGTGCCAGCAGCTTGGACTCCTATAATTCACCCCTCCACTTT,CASSLDSYNSPLHF
.,.,TRBJ1-3,TRBV4-3,TGCGCCAGCAGCCGATGGACAGATCTAACAGGAAACACCATATATTTT,CASSRWTDLTGNTIYF
.,TRBD2,TRBJ2-1,TRBV11-1,TGTGCCAGCAGCTTAGATGTAGCGGGGGCCTACAATGAGCAGTTCTTC,CASSLDVAGAYNEQFF
.,.,TRBJ2-3,TRBV9,TGTGCCAGCAGCGTGCTAATCTCCACAGATACGCAGTATTTT,CASSVLISTDTQYF
many,.,TRBJ1-1,TRBV3-1,TGTGCCAGCAGCCACGGCGCGGGGACTGAAGCTTTCTTT,CASSHGAGTEAFF
many,TRBD2,TRBJ2-7,TRBV11-2,TGTGCCAGCAGCTTAGTTGTGGCTAGCGGTTACGAGCAGTACTTC,CASSLVVASGYEQYF
few,.,TRBJ2-7,TRBV6-1,TGTGCCAGCAGTGTCCCGGGACATCGATCCTACGAGCAGTACTTC,CASSVPGHRSYEQYF
few,TRBD1,TRBJ1-2,TRBV10-3,TGTGCCATCAGAGGACAGGGTGGAGATGGCTACACCTTC,CAIRGQGGDGYTF
.,TRBD2,TRBJ2-5,TRBV11-3,TGTGCCAGCAGCTTCGGCGGGAGGGTAGGAGAGACCCAGTACTTC,CASSFGGRVGETQYF
many,.,TRBJ1-2,TRBV9,TGTGCCAGCCGACATGCCGGGAATAACTATGGCTACACCTTC,CASRHAGNNYGYTF
many,.,TRBJ1-2,TRBV9,TGTGCCAGCAGCCCAACAGCCAATCTTAACTATGGCTACACCTTC,CASSPTANLNYGYTF
few,.,TRBJ2-1,TRBV29-1,TGCAGCGCTGAGAGACAGGTCCTATCCTACAATGAGCAGTTCTTC,CSAERQVLSYNEQFF
many,.,TRBJ1-1,TRBV5-1,TGCGCCAGCCAGGAGAGATGGGGGACTGAAGCTTTCTTT,CASQERWGTEAFF
many,TRBD1,TRBJ1-2,TRBV6-5,TGTGCCAGCAGTTACCCGACAGGGAGTGGCTACACCTTC,CASSYPTGSGYTF
.,TRBD2,TRBJ2-1,TRBV2,TGTGCCAGCAGAGAACTAGCGGGGGGGCCGTACTACAATGAGCAGTTCTTC,CASRELAGGPYYNEQFF
.,.,TRBJ2-5,TRBV7-9,TGTGCCAGCAGCCCCGCGACCCAGTACTTC,CASSPATQYF
.,TRBD2,TRBJ2-3,TRBV12-3/TRBV12-4,TGTGCCAGCAGTTTAAATGTGGGAGGGCCGGGAGATACGCAGTATTTT,CASSLNVGGPGDTQYF
once,TRBD1,TRBJ2-3,TRBV5-1,TGCGCCAGCAGCCTGTACGCCGGGACAGGGACAACAGATACGCAGTATTTT,CASSLYAGTGTTDTQYF
many,.,TRBJ2-7,TRBV12-3/TRBV12-4,TGTGCCAGCAGGCCTGGACTGCCCAAATACGAGCAGTACTTC,CASRPGLPKYEQYF
many,TRBD1,TRBJ1-1,TRBV12-3/TRBV12-4,TGTGCCAGCAGCCGCCACCGACAGGGCGGACGGGTTGAAGCTTTCTTT,CASSRHRQGGRVEAFF
many,TRBD2,TRBJ2-7,TRBV7-2,TGTGCCAGCAGCATTAGCGGGGTTAGCTCCTACGAGCAGTACTTC,CASSISGVSSYEQYF
many,TRBD1,TRBJ2-5,TRBV6-6,TGTGCCAGCAGTTACTCGAGGGGACAGGACCAAGAGACCCAGTACTTC,CASSYSRGQDQETQYF
.,TRBD2,TRBJ2-5,TRBV9,TGTGCCAGCAGCTTAGTAAGACTAGCCGGGGAGACCCAGTACTTC,CASSLVRLAGETQYF
.,.,TRBJ2-7,TRBV3-1,TGTGCCAGCCGGAGTCGGGGGGCCGACTACGAGCAGTACTTC,CASRSRGADYEQYF
many,.,TRBJ2-5,TRBV20-1,TGCAGTGCTAGAGGCTTAAAGTTCCGAGAGACCCAGTACTTC,CSARGLKFRETQYF
many,.,TRBJ1-5,TRBV19,TGTGCCAGTACCCGTGAGGGGCATGCGGGCAATCAGCCCCAGCATTTT,CASTREGHAGNQPQHF
few,TRBD2,TRBJ2-7,TRBV20-1,TGCAGTGCTAGAGATCTCGAGAATAGCGGGAGCCCTCTCGAGCAGTACTTC,CSARDLENSGSPLEQYF
.,.,TRBJ1-1,TRBV25-1,TGTGCCAGCAGTGCCTGGGGCGGGGGGAACACTGAAGCTTTCTTT,CASSAWGGGNTEAFF
.,.,TRBJ2-1,TRBV11-2,TGTGCCAGCAGCCTCAGAGGAGCGGAGTACAATGAGCAGTTCTTC,CASSLRGAEYNEQFF
many,TRBD1,TRBJ2-2,TRBV19,TGTGCCAGTATAGTATCAGGGACAGGGCTCACCGGGGAGCTGTTTTTT,CASIVSGTGLTGELFF
.,.,TRBJ1-1,TRBV5-4,TGTGCCAGCAGCTTGTCGGGCCATAGTGAAGCTTTCTTT,CASSLSGHSEAFF
.,.,TRBJ1-1,TRBV11-3,TGTGCCAGCAGTCAGGTCAACACTGAAGCTTTCTTT,CASSQVNTEAFF
.,.,TRBJ2-2,TRBV19,TGTGCCAGTAGTATTTCGCAGAACACCGGGGAGCTGTTTTTT,CASSISQNTGELFF
many,.,TRBJ2-7,TRBV7-2,TGTGCCAGCAGCAGGGGCTATCCGGGTCCCCAGTACTTC,CASSRGYPGPQYF
.,.,TRBJ1-1,TRBV2,TGTGCCAGCCTTCCTCCGGGCTCGGGGAACACTGAAGCTTTCTTT,CASLPPGSGNTEAFF
.,.,TRBJ1-4,TRBV11-2,TGTGCCAGCAGCCTGACAGCCCCAACTAATGAAAAACTGTTTTTT,CASSLTAPTNEKLFF
.,TRBD2,TRBJ2-7,TRBV20-1,TGCAGTGCTAGAGTTACCGGGACTAGTAACGAGCAGTACTTC,CSARVTGTSNEQYF
.,.,TRBJ2-5,TRBV7-8,TGTGCCAGCAGCTTGTGGGGGATCAAGGAGACCCAGTACTTC,CASSLWGIKETQYF
few,.,TRBJ1-2,TRBV2,TGTGCCAGCTTCTCAGGGGATGGCTACACCTTC,CASFSGDGYTF
.,.,TRBJ1-1,TRBV2,TGTGCCAGCAGTCTAAGTGGTACTGAAGCTTTCTTT,CASSLSGTEAFF
many,TRBD1,TRBJ2-6,TRBV5-1,TGCGCCAGCAGCCCGGGGACAGCTGGGGCCAACGTCCTGACTTTC,CASSPGTAGANVLTF
few,.,TRBJ1-6,TRBV9,TGTGCCAGCAGCGCCATGTTCGGTAATTCACCCCTCCACTTT,CASSAMFGNSPLHF
.,TRBD2,TRBJ2-3,TRBV10-3,TGTGCCATCAGTGAGTCGACTCGGGGGACTAGTATTATAGATACGCAGTATTTT,CAISESTRGTSIIDTQYF
.,TRBD2,TRBJ2-5,TRBV24-1,TGTGCCACCAGGACTAGCGGGAGTTGGCAAGAGACCCAGTACTTC,CATRTSGSWQETQYF
few,TRBD1,TRBJ2-7,TRBV29-1,TGCAGCGTCGACAGGGGGCGTGAGCAGTACTTC,CSVDRGREQYF
many,.,TRBJ1-5,TRBV19,TGTGCCAGTAGTATCTCGGGCAATCAGCCCCAGCATTTT,CASSISGNQPQHF
.,.,TRBJ1-5,TRBV10-3,TGTGCCATCGGCAGGGGTAGCAATCAGCCCCAGCATTTT,CAIGRGSNQPQHF
.,.,TRBJ1-3,TRBV9,TGTGCCAGCAGCCTAACAGGGACAGGAAACACCATATATTTT,CASSLTGTGNTIYF
many,.,TRBJ2-7,TRBV5-1,TGCGCCAGCAGCGGGGACCAGGACGGAACGGCCTACGAGCAGTACTTC,CASSGDQDGTAYEQYF
.,.,TRBJ2-7,TRBV11-1,TGTGCCAGCAGCCCCGGCTTACTACCTCCCCCCTACGAGCAGTACTTC,CASSPGLLPPPYEQYF
.,TRBD1,TRBJ2-1,TRBV11-2,TGTGCCAGCAGCTTATATGGGGGACAGCGGAATGAGCAGTTCTTC,CASSLYGGQRNEQFF
few,.,TRBJ2-7,TRBV29-1,TGCAGCGCCTGGGAGGGGGCCGGCGAGCAGTACTTC,CSAWEGAGEQYF
once,.,TRBJ2-2,TRBV14,TGTGCCAGCAGCCAAGATCTCGCCGGGGAGCTGTTTTTT,CASSQDLAGELFF
many,.,TRBJ2-7,TRBV4-2,TGTGCCAGCAGCCAAGAATCGCTCTACGAGCAGTACTTC,CASSQESLYEQYF
.,.,TRBJ1-2,TRBV10-3,TGTGCCATCATGCGGGGTATCTATGGCTACACCTTC,CAIMRGIYGYTF